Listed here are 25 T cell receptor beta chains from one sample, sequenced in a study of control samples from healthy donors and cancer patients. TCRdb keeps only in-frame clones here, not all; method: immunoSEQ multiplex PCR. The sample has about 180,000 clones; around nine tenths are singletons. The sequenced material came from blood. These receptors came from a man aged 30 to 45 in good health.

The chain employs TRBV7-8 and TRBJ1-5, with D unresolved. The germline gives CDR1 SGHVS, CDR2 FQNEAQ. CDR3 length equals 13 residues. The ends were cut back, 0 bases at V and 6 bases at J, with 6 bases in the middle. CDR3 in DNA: TGTGCCAGCAGCTTAGCTGGCTTTCAGCCCCAGCATTTT. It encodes CASSLAGFQPQHF.

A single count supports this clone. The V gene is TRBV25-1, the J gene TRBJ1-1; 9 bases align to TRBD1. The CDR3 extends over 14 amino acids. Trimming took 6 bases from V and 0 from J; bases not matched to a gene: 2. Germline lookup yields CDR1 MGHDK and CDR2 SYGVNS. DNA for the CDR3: TGTGCCAGCAGAGGGACAGGGATGAACACTGAAGCTTTCTTT. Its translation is CASRGTGMNTEAFF.

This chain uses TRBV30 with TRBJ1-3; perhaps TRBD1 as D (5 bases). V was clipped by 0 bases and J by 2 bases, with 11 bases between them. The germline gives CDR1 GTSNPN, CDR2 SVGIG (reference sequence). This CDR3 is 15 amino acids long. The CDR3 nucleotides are TGTGCCTGGAGTGTACGGGGGGGGACTGGAAACACCATATATTTT. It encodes CAWSVRGGTGNTIYF.

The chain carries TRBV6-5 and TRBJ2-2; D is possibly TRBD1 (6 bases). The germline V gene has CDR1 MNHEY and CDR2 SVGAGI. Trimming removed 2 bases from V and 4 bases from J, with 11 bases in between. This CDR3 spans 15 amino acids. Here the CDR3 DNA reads TGTGCCAGCAGTTACGCAGGGGCGAGCACCGGGGAGCTGTTTTTT. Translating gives CASSYAGASTGELFF.

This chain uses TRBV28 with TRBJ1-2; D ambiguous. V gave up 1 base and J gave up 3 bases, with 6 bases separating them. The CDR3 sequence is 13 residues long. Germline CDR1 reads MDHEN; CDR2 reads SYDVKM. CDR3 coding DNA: TGTGCCAGCAGTTTATTCGGTCACTATGGCTACACCTTC. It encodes CASSLFGHYGYTF.

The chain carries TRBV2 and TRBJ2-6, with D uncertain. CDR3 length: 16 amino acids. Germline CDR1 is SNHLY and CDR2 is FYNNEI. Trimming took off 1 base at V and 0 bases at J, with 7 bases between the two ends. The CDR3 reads CASSEDSYSGANVLTF. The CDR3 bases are TGTGCCAGCAGTGAAGACTCGTACTCTGGGGCCAACGTCCTGACTTTC.

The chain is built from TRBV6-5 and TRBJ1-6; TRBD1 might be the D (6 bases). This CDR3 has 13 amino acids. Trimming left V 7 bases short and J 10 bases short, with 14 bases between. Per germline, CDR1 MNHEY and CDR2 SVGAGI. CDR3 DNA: TGTGCCAGCATTTTAGGGGGGCGGTCACCCCTCCACTTT. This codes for CASILGGRSPLHF.

The CDR3 sequence is CSVARQGLSGYTF. The CDR3 DNA sequence: TGCAGCGTCGCCCGGCAGGGTCTATCGGGCTACACCTTC. J is TRBJ1-2 and V is TRBV29-1, with D tentatively TRBD1 (5 bases). This CDR3 comprises 13 residues. V lost 6 bases to trimming and J lost 8 bases, with 19 bases between them. Germline loops: CDR1 SQVTM, CDR2 ANQGSEA.

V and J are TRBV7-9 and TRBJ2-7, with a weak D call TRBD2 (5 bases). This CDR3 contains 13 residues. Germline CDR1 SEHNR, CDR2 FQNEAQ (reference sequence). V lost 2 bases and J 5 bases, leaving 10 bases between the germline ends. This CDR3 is CASSLRGNDEQYF. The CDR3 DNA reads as TGTGCCAGCAGCTTAAGAGGGAACGACGAGCAGTACTTC.

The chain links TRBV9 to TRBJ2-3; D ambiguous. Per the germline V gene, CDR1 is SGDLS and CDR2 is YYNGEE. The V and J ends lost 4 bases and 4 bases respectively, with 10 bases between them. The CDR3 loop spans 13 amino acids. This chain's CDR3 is CASSPHGPDTQYF. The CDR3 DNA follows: TGTGCCAGCAGCCCCCACGGCCCAGATACGCAGTATTTT.

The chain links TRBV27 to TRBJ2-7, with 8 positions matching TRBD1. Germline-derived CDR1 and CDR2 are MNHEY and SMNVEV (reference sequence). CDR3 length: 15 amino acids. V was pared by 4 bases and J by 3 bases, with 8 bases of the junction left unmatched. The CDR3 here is CASSYGQGLYYEQYF. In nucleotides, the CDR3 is TGTGCCAGCAGTTATGGACAGGGACTCTACTACGAGCAGTACTTC.

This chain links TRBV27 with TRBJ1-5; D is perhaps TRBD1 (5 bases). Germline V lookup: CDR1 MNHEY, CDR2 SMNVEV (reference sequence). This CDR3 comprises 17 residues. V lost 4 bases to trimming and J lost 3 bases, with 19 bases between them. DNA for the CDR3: TGTGCCAGCAGTTCATTGGGCGGGGGATCGACCAATCAGCCCCAGCATTTT. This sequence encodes CASSSLGGGSTNQPQHF.

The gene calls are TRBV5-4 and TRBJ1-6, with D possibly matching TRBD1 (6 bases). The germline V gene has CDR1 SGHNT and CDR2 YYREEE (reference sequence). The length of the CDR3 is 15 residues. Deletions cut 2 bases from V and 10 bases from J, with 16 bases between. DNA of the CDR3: TGTGCCAGCAGCTTCGGAACAGGGAGGGGATCACCCCTCCACTTT. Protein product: CASSFGTGRGSPLHF. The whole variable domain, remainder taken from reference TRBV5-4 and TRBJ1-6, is ETGVTQSPTHLIKTRGQQVTLRCSSQSGHNTVSWYQQALGQGPQFIFQYYREEENGRGNFPPRFSGLQFPNYSSELNVNALELDDSALYLCASSFGTGRGSPLHFGNGTRLTVT.

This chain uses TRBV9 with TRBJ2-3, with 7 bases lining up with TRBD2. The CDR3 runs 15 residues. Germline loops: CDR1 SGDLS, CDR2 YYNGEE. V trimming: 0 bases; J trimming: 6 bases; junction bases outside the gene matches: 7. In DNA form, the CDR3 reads TGTGCCAGCAGCGTAGTGGGGGGGTATTCGGATACGCAGTATTTT. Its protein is CASSVVGGYSDTQYF.

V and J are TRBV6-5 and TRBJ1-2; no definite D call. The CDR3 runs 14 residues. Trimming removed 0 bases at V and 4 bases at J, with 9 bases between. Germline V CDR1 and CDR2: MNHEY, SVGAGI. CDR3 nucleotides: TGTGCCAGCAGTTACTCAGAAGGTGCCTATGGCTACACCTTC. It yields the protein CASSYSEGAYGYTF.

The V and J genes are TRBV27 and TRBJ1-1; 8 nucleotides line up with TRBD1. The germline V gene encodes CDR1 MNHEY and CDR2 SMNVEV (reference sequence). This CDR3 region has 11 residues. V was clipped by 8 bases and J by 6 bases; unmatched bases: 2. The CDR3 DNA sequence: TGTGCCAGCGGACAGGGTTCTGAAGCTTTCTTT. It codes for CASGQGSEAFF.

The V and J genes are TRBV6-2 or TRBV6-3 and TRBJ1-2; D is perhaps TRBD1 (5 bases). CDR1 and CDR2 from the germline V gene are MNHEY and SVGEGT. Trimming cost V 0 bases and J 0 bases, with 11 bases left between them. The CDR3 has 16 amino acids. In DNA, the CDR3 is TGTGCCAGCAGTTACTCCGGGGGGACCGCTAACTATGGCTACACCTTC. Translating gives CASSYSGGTANYGYTF.

CDR3 nucleotides: TGCGCCAGCAGCACACAAACAGGGCCCTACGAGCAGTACTTC. Its translation: CASSTQTGPYEQYF. This rearrangement joins TRBV5-1 to TRBJ2-7; possible D gene TRBD1, 6 bases. This CDR3 is built from 14 residues. Germline-derived CDR1 and CDR2 are SGHRS and YFSETQ. The V end was cut by 4 bases, the J end by 2 bases, with 13 bases between.

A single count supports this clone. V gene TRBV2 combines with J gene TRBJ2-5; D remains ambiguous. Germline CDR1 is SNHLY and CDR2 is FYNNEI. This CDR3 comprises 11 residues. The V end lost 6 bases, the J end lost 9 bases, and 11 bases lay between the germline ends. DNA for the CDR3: TGTGCCAGCAGCTCGGCCTTGGCCCAGTACTTC. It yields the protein CASSSALAQYF.

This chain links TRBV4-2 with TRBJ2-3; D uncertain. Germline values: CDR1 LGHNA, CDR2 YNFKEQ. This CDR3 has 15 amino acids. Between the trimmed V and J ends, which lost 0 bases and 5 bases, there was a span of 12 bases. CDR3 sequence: CASSQDMRGIDTQYF. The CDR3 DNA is TGTGCCAGCAGCCAAGATATGCGAGGTATAGATACGCAGTATTTT.

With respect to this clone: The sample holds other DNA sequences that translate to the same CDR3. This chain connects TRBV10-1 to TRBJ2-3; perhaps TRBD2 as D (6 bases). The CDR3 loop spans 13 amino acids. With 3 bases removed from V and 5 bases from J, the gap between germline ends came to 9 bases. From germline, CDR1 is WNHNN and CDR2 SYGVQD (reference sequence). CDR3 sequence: CASSESGRDTQYF. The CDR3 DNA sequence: TGCGCCAGCAGTGAAAGCGGGCGAGATACGCAGTATTTT.

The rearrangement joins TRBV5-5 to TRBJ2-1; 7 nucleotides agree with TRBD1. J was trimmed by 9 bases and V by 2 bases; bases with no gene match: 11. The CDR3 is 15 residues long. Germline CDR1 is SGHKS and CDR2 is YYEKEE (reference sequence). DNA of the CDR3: TGTGCCAGCAGCTTAGTCCGACAGGGACCTTCTGAGCAGTTCTTC. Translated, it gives CASSLVRQGPSEQFF. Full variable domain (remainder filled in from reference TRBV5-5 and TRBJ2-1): DAGVTQSPTHLIKTRGQQVTLRCSPISGHKSVSWYQQVLGQGPQFIFQYYEKEERGRGNFPDRFSARQFPNYSSELNVNALLLGDSALYLCASSLVRQGPSEQFFGPGTRLTVL.

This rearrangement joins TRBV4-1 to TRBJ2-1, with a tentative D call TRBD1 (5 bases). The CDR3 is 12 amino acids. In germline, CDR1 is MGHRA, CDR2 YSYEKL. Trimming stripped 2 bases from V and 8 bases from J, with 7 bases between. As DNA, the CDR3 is TGCGCCAGCAGCCAACAGGGCTATGAGCAGTTCTTC. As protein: CASSQQGYEQFF.

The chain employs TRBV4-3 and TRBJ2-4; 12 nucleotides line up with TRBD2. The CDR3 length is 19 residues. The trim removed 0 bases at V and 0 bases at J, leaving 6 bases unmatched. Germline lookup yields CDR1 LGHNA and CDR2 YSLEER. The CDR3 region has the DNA TGCGCCAGCAGCCAAGAACTAGCGGGGGGAAAGCTAGCCAAAAACATTCAGTACTTC. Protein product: CASSQELAGGKLAKNIQYF.

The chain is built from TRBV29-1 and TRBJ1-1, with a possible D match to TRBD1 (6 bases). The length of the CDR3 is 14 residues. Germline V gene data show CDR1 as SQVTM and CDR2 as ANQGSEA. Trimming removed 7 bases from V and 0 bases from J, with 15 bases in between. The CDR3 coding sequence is TGCAGCGGAAACAGGGACTTGGTGAACACTGAAGCTTTCTTT. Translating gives CSGNRDLVNTEAFF.